This T cell receptor beta chain originates from a study of cytotoxic CD8 clonotypes in ibrutinib-treated CLL. Study background: Of a cohort that held around 10 relapsed/refractory and 15 treatment-naive patients, around 18 were IGHV unmutated. Study conclusions and caveats: Rising at ibrutinib response, clonality subsequently fell back toward baseline at progression.

Losses at the gene ends were 5 bases for V and 2 bases for J; bases not matched to a gene: 9. Germline V lookup: CDR1 GTSNPN, CDR2 SVGIG (reference sequence). The CDR3 contains 14 residues. This clone came up once. Its antigen is undetermined. The same CDR3 arises from other DNA sequences in this sample as well. Depth targeted 1 in 200,000 to 1 in 1 million T cells, averaging 10x coverage per clonotype. Using immunoSEQ multiplex PCR, the repertoire was profiled, and TCRdb retains in-frame clones only, with some absent. The data show approximately 150,000 clones, roughly four fifths seen once. This chain uses TRBV30 with TRBJ2-7, with 7 nucleotides matching TRBD2. The source was PBMCs, collected after 24 months of ibrutinib treatment. The TCR sequence derives from a human donor with chronic lymphocytic leukemia. CDR3 sequence reads: CAWGRGVGAYEQYF. As DNA, the CDR3 is TGTGCCTGGGGGAGGGGTGTGGGCGCCTACGAGCAGTACTTC.